These 18 T cell receptor beta chains share one sample of origin, sequenced in a study of Ad26.COV2.S vaccination and SARS-CoV-2 variants. The treatment denotes: over 15 received Ad26.COV2.S at low or high dose, single or two shots; roughly 5 received placebo; per-sample allocation not given. Collection of samples fell on day 63 after the first vaccine or placebo injection. Produced via immunoSEQ multiplex PCR; TCRdb's table is partial and in-frame only. The sample contains 300,000 to 450,000 clones, approximately 81% of which appear only once. Sequencing used peripheral blood, obtained in a trial of Ad26.COV2.S vaccine versus placebo. These receptor sequences come from a person between 18 and 60 years old who received the Ad26.COV2.S COVID-19 vaccine or a placebo.

In this sample, this clone turned up once. This chain joins TRBV24-1 and TRBJ2-3; D is possibly TRBD2 (6 bases). This CDR3 is built from 18 residues. V lost 1 base, J lost 1 base, and 17 bases lay in between. The germline gives CDR1 KGHDR, CDR2 SFDVKD. CDR3 residues: CATSDLRGGLPGTDTQYF. In DNA form, the CDR3 reads TGTGCCACCAGTGATTTAAGGGGAGGACTACCAGGCACAGATACGCAGTATTTT.

The chain employs TRBV25-1 and TRBJ2-4; D is perhaps TRBD2 (6 bases). Trimming removed 3 bases at V and 1 base at J, with 7 bases between. This CDR3 has 14 amino acids. Looked up from germline, CDR1 is MGHDK and CDR2 is SYGVNS. The CDR3 DNA follows: TGTGCCAGCAGTGACGCGGGGGCCAAAAACATTCAGTACTTC. Amino acids: CASSDAGAKNIQYF.

This clone came up a few times. This chain connects TRBV18 to TRBJ2-6, with TRBD1 matching over 8 bases. V lost 5 bases to trimming and J lost 0 bases; unmatched junction nucleotides: 6. The CDR3 length is 17 residues. The V gene's germline CDR1 is KGHSH and CDR2 LQKENI. The CDR3 protein is CASSEGTGASGANVLTF. DNA for the CDR3: TGTGCCAGCTCAGAAGGGACAGGCGCCTCTGGGGCCAACGTCCTGACTTTC.

In this sample, this clone turned up once. The chain combines TRBV10-3 with TRBJ1-5; D uncertain. Germline CDR1 reads ENHRY; CDR2 reads SYGVKD. The CDR3 covers 13 residues. The V end lost 3 bases, the J end lost 6 bases, and 9 bases lay between the germline ends. CDR3: CAISDSRFQPQHF. CDR3 sequence (DNA): TGTGCCATCAGTGATTCGAGATTTCAGCCCCAGCATTTT.

The chain couples TRBV7-6 to TRBJ1-4; TRBD1 matches 7 bases. J lost 13 bases, V lost 1 base, and 6 bases had no gene match. CDR3 length: 13 residues. CDR1 and CDR2 from the germline V gene are SGHVS and FNYEAQ. Written as DNA, the CDR3 is TGTGCCAGCAGCTTAGGGTGGGGACAGCGACTGTTTTTT. The encoded protein is CASSLGWGQRLFF.

The chain joins TRBV6-5 to TRBJ1-2; D not certain. Germline lookup yields CDR1 MNHEY and CDR2 SVGAGI. Trimming stripped 4 bases from V and 4 bases from J, with 16 bases between. This CDR3 has 15 amino acids. CDR3: CASSSWTGLGYGYTF. The CDR3 DNA follows: TGTGCCAGCAGTTCCTGGACGGGTCTGGGCTATGGCTACACCTTC.

The chain carries TRBV9 and TRBJ1-1; the D is unclear. The CDR3 spans 13 residues. Germline CDR1 reads SGDLS; CDR2 reads YYNGEE. The germline V and J ends were trimmed by 7 bases and 0 bases, with 10 bases remaining between them. This CDR3 reads CASSSNLNTEAFF. DNA of the CDR3: TGTGCCAGCTCCTCTAATCTGAACACTGAAGCTTTCTTT. Complete variable domain (other parts from reference TRBV9 and TRBJ1-1): DSGVTQTPKHLITATGQRVTLRCSPRSGDLSVYWYQQSLDQGLQFLIQYYNGEERAKGNILERFSAQQFPDLHSELNLSSLELGDSALYFCASSSNLNTEAFFGQGTRLTVV.

The V gene is TRBV24-1, the J gene TRBJ1-6; 8 bases fit TRBD1. The length of the CDR3 is 14 residues. After removal of 5 bases from V and 15 bases from J, the junction contained 11 bases not matched to a gene. From germline, CDR1 is KGHDR and CDR2 SFDVKD. In DNA form, the CDR3 reads TGTGCCACCAGTGGGTCAGGGGGCCGACAAAACCTCCACTTT. Translating gives CATSGSGGRQNLHF.

This chain connects TRBV6-6 to TRBJ2-3; TRBD2 aligns across 15 bases. This CDR3 spans 19 amino acids. Losses at the gene ends were 5 bases for V and 0 bases for J; bases not matched to a gene: 9. Germline CDR1 is MNHNY and CDR2 is SVGAGI (reference sequence). The CDR3, as DNA: TGTGCCAGCAGTCGCTTGAGGACTAGCGGGAGGGTTAGCACAGATACGCAGTATTTT. Translating it yields CASSRLRTSGRVSTDTQYF.

V usage is TRBV9 and J usage is TRBJ2-1; the match to TRBD2 covers 7 bases. CDR3 length: 15 amino acids. From germline, CDR1 is SGDLS and CDR2 YYNGEE. Unmatched junction bases numbered 7, after V lost 3 bases and J lost 4 bases. Written as DNA, the CDR3 is TGTGCCAGCAGCGCAGGACTAGGAATTTACAATGAGCAGTTCTTC. Amino acids: CASSAGLGIYNEQFF.

This chain joins TRBV6-1 and TRBJ2-7; 9 bases agree with TRBD2. V dropped 2 bases and J dropped 4; count of bases not matched to a gene: 6. This CDR3 has 15 amino acids. CDR1 and CDR2 (germline): MNHNS, SASEGT. CDR3 sequence: CASSELAGASYEQYF. The CDR3 nucleotides are TGTGCCAGCAGTGAATTAGCGGGAGCTAGTTACGAGCAGTACTTC.

The rearrangement uses TRBV19 and TRBJ1-5; D gene unclear. The ends were cut back, 0 bases at V and 3 bases at J, with 21 bases in the middle. From germline, CDR1 is LNHDA and CDR2 SQIVND (reference sequence). The length of the CDR3 is 19 residues. Here the CDR3 reads CASSIDLAGSTTSNQPQHF. CDR3 in DNA: TGTGCCAGTAGTATAGATTTGGCGGGGTCCACCACCTCCAATCAGCCCCAGCATTTT.

This clone was detected only once. The chain links TRBV18 to TRBJ2-4; D remains ambiguous. Between the trimmed V and J ends, which lost 2 bases and 7 bases, there was a span of 6 bases. The CDR3 sequence is 12 residues long. Per germline, CDR1 KGHSH and CDR2 LQKENI. The CDR3 is CASSPGLNIQYF. The CDR3 region has the DNA TGTGCCAGCTCACCAGGGTTGAACATTCAGTACTTC.

V and J are TRBV3-1 (or the pseudogene TRBV3-2) and TRBJ2-7; no reliable D call. V was pared by 3 bases and J by 3 bases, with 3 bases between. CDR1 LGHDT and CDR2 YNNKEL come from the germline V gene (reference sequence). The CDR3 is made up of 11 amino acids. CDR3 nucleotides: TGTGCCAGCAGCCATTACTACGAGCAGTACTTC. Translated, it gives CASSHYYEQYF.

The rearrangement joins TRBV30 to TRBJ2-3, with TRBD2 matching over 11 bases. The CDR3 consists of 15 residues. J was trimmed by 4 bases and V by 4 bases; bases with no gene match: 7. CDR1 and CDR2 from the germline V gene are GTSNPN and SVGIG (reference sequence). The CDR3 sequence is CAWTITSGGPDTQYF. Written as DNA, the CDR3 is TGTGCCTGGACGATCACTAGCGGGGGTCCAGATACGCAGTATTTT.

The chain links TRBV7-2 to TRBJ1-3; no clear D. Germline CDR1 and CDR2: SGHTA and FQGNSA. The CDR3 loop spans 15 amino acids. Between the trimmed V and J ends, which lost 2 bases and 2 bases, there was a span of 10 bases. In DNA form, the CDR3 reads TGTGCCAGCAGCTTACGGGGAGGTGCTGGAAACACCATATATTTT. It translates to CASSLRGGAGNTIYF.

The CDR3 sequence is CASGQGLNTEAFF. CDR3 nucleotide sequence: TGTGCCAGCGGACAGGGGTTGAACACTGAAGCTTTCTTT. The chain couples TRBV6-5 to TRBJ1-1; 9 bases match TRBD1. The CDR3 runs to 13 residues. Trimming took 8 bases from V and 0 from J; bases not matched to a gene: 1. Germline V gene lookup returns CDR1 MNHEY and CDR2 SVGAGI.

This sequence joins TRBV5-1 and TRBJ2-7; 10 nucleotides line up with TRBD2. V lost 5 bases to trimming and J lost 4 bases; unmatched junction nucleotides: 9. CDR1 and CDR2 (germline): SGHRS, YFSETQ. This CDR3 spans 15 amino acids. CDR3 residues: CASRDSGGLSYEQYF. CDR3 in DNA: TGCGCCAGCAGAGATAGCGGGGGGCTATCTTACGAGCAGTACTTC.